This TCR beta chain was sequenced during a study of blood T cell repertoires in COVID-19. Turning to the study itself: There were acute and convalescent COVID-19 samples, and they came from the United States, Italy and Spain. The analysed material was cDNA or gDNA that came from T cells, B-cell-depleted T cells, or PBMCs.

TCRdb's copy holds only in-frame clones and misses some; the assay was immunoSEQ multiplex PCR. The table shows 85,000 to 120,000 clones, with about four fifths occurring only once. The CDR3 extends over 15 amino acids. Trimming took off 7 bases at V and 2 bases at J, with 18 bases between the two ends. This TCR was recovered from a human donor in a cohort sampled during active COVID-19. The rearrangement links TRBV23-1 to TRBJ2-7; D might be TRBD2 (5 bases). TRBV23-1 is annotated as an ORF whose role is uncertain. The specimen sequenced was peripheral blood. The CDR3 region is CASIATRKRTYEQYF. The CDR3 bases are TGCGCCAGCATCGCTACTAGAAAGAGAACCTACGAGCAGTACTTC.